What follows are 22 T cell receptor beta chains derived from one specimen sequenced in a study of shared clonotypes between healthy human individuals. Sequenced by immunoSEQ multiplex PCR; TCRdb stores in-frame clones only, minus some. The sample consists of 1,400,000 or so clones, 98% to 99% of them appearing once. The source material was naive CD4+ T cells sorted from blood. Specified subset: CD45RA+ positively selected. The receptors stem from a man in his thirties or forties in good health.

This chain joins TRBV28 and TRBJ2-5, with D hard to call. The CDR3 runs to 15 residues. Per germline, CDR1 MDHEN and CDR2 SYDVKM. Trimming removed 7 bases from V and 1 base from J, with 16 bases in between. The CDR3: CASTWGPSGQETQYF. DNA of the CDR3: TGTGCCAGCACCTGGGGTCCCTCAGGCCAAGAGACCCAGTACTTC.

V is TRBV11-2 and J is TRBJ1-1; a weak D match, TRBD1 (5 bases). There are 13 residues in the CDR3. The V gene lost 7 bases and the J gene lost 5 bases, with 14 bases spanning the gap. Germline values: CDR1 SGHAT, CDR2 FQNNGV. CDR3 sequence: CASTMSGITEAFF. CDR3 in DNA: TGTGCCAGCACCATGTCAGGGATAACTGAAGCTTTCTTT.

The V gene is TRBV6-1, the J gene TRBJ2-7; D uncertain. CDR3 length: 14 amino acids. Trimming pared 5 bases from V and 3 bases from J, leaving 14 bases between. From germline, CDR1 is MNHNS and CDR2 SASEGT. CDR3 bases: TGTGCCAGCAGTACCCAGACGGATTACTACGAGCAGTACTTC. Protein: CASSTQTDYYEQYF.

This clone has just one count. This sequence joins TRBV15 and TRBJ2-6, with D possibly TRBD1 on 5 matching bases. CDR1 and CDR2 (germline): LNHNV, YYDKDF (reference sequence). This CDR3 comprises 16 residues. V lost 0 bases, J lost 2 bases, and 8 bases lay in between. The CDR3 loop is CATSRDLGAGANVLTF. As DNA, the CDR3 is TGTGCCACCAGCAGAGATCTAGGGGCTGGGGCCAACGTCCTGACTTTC.

Notes on this clone: The sample holds other DNA sequences that translate to the same CDR3. The V call is TRBV11-2, the J call TRBJ2-2; D not certain. The germline V gene encodes CDR1 SGHAT and CDR2 FQNNGV. Trimming stripped 3 bases from V and 0 bases from J, with 5 bases between. CDR3 length: 14 residues. The CDR3 is CASSLGPNTGELFF. CDR3 bases: TGTGCCAGCAGCTTGGGTCCGAACACCGGGGAGCTGTTTTTT.

The chain joins TRBV21-1 to TRBJ1-1. TRBV21-1 is a pseudogene segment. The CDR3 loop spans 15 amino acids. For the CDR3, the DNA is TGTGCCAGCAGCAAATGGGACGGTCGCGGGCGTGAAGCTTTCTTT. Translation: CASSKWDGRGREAFF.

The chain couples TRBV7-2 to TRBJ2-7; maybe TRBD2 (5 bases). The CDR3 extends over 14 amino acids. From germline, CDR1 is SGHTA and CDR2 FQGNSA. V dropped 3 bases and J dropped 4 bases, with 13 bases sitting between them. The DNA of the CDR3 is TGTGCCAGCAGCTTCGGGGTAATCCTATACGAGCAGTACTTC. Protein: CASSFGVILYEQYF.

DNA of the CDR3: TGTGCCAGCAGCTTAGGGTCGGAGTACCAAGAGACCCAGTACTTC. It is translated as CASSLGSEYQETQYF. The chain is built from TRBV11-2 and TRBJ2-5; D gene uncertain. Deletions cut 1 base from V and 0 bases from J, with 9 bases between. Germline V gives CDR1 SGHAT, CDR2 FQNNGV. CDR3 length: 15 amino acids.

The chain couples TRBV5-1 to TRBJ2-1; TRBD2 matches at 9 bases. CDR3 length: 20 amino acids. Germline V gene sequence: CDR1 SGHRS, CDR2 YFSETQ. Trimming cost V 0 bases and J 2 bases; bases outside gene matches: 15. CDR3 sequence: CASSLARVAGGSSAYNEQFF. As DNA, the CDR3 is TGCGCCAGCAGCTTGGCCCGGGTGGCGGGAGGGTCTAGTGCCTACAATGAGCAGTTCTTC.

CDR3 DNA: TGTGCCAGCAGCTTAGTTGCGAGGGGCCCCCTTGACAATGAGCAGTTCTTC. This sequence encodes CASSLVARGPLDNEQFF. The chain joins TRBV7-9 to TRBJ2-1; D is tentatively TRBD1 or TRBD2 (5 bases each). Germline V gene sequence: CDR1 SEHNR, CDR2 FQNEAQ (reference sequence). Between the trimmed V and J ends, which lost 1 base and 5 bases, there was a span of 18 bases. This CDR3 comprises 17 residues.

DNA of the CDR3: TGTGCCAGCAGCGGAGGATTAGGGACTAGTTTAGGCGAGCAGTACTTC. It specifies CASSGGLGTSLGEQYF. This chain uses TRBV9 with TRBJ2-7; TRBD2 matches 8 bases. Germline assignment: CDR1 SGDLS and CDR2 YYNGEE. After removal of 3 bases from V and 6 bases from J, the junction contained 14 bases not matched to a gene. This CDR3 has 16 amino acids.

The chain combines TRBV7-9 with TRBJ2-7; no firm D call. The CDR3 has 13 residues. Deletions cut 3 bases from V and 2 bases from J, with 8 bases between. Germline CDR1 and CDR2: SEHNR and FQNEAQ (reference sequence). The CDR3 DNA follows: TGTGCCAGCAGCTTTGACCTGGCCTACGAGCAGTACTTC. As protein: CASSFDLAYEQYF.

The chain recombines TRBV27 with TRBJ2-1; D call uncertain. The ends were cut back, 2 bases at V and 7 bases at J, with 6 bases in the middle. The germline CDR1 and CDR2 sequences are MNHEY and SMNVEV (reference sequence). The CDR3 length is 12 residues. The CDR3 here is CASSLGMNEQFF. The CDR3 DNA is TGTGCCAGCAGTTTAGGGATGAATGAGCAGTTCTTC.

The CDR3 is CASSGVGGRTGELFF. The CDR3 bases are TGTGCCAGCAGCGGCGTGGGGGGACGCACCGGGGAGCTGTTTTTT. The V call is TRBV5-4, the J call TRBJ2-2; weak D call: TRBD2 (6 bases). The CDR3 is 15 residues long. Germline-derived CDR1 and CDR2 are SGHNT and YYREEE (reference sequence). Deletions cut 4 bases from V and 4 bases from J, with 14 bases between.

This chain joins TRBV6-5 and TRBJ1-1, with D possibly being TRBD1 (5 bases). CDR1 and CDR2 from the germline V gene are MNHEY and SVGAGI. V lost 5 bases and J 2 bases, leaving 6 bases between the germline ends. The CDR3 loop spans 12 amino acids. As DNA, the CDR3 is TGTGCCAGCAGTGACAGCAACACTGAAGCTTTCTTT. Translated: CASSDSNTEAFF.

V and J are TRBV18 and TRBJ2-7; the D is unclear. V dropped 3 bases and J dropped 5 bases, with 26 bases sitting between them. Germline loops: CDR1 KGHSH, CDR2 LQKENI. The CDR3 has 18 amino acids. This CDR3 is CASSPPRGGAQSKDEQYF. In nucleotides, the CDR3 is TGTGCCAGCTCACCCCCCCGTGGCGGAGCCCAGTCTAAGGACGAGCAGTACTTC.

This clone was observed a single time. The chain combines TRBV10-3 with TRBJ2-7; no definite D call. The germline V gene has CDR1 ENHRY and CDR2 SYGVKD. Trimming took off 2 bases at V and 5 bases at J, with 4 bases between the two ends. CDR3 size: 11 residues. CDR3 in amino acids: CAISEGNEQYF. For the CDR3, the DNA is TGTGCCATCAGTGAGGGGAACGAGCAGTACTTC.

V and J are TRBV28 and TRBJ2-1, with D tentatively TRBD2 (6 bases). Per germline, CDR1 MDHEN and CDR2 SYDVKM. V was pared by 5 bases and J by 7 bases, with 18 bases between. The CDR3 has 15 residues. CDR3 residues: CASSEGAGKGNEQFF. Here the CDR3 DNA reads TGTGCCAGCAGTGAGGGTGCGGGGAAAGGAAATGAGCAGTTCTTC.

For this clone: Other DNA sequences from this sample encode an identical CDR3 as well. V and J are TRBV5-1 and TRBJ2-3, with D perhaps matching TRBD1 (5 bases). Trimming cost V 0 bases and J 2 bases, with 7 bases left between them. CDR1 and CDR2 (germline): SGHRS, YFSETQ. The CDR3 runs to 14 residues. The CDR3 bases are TGCGCCAGCAGCTTGGACAGGCCCACAGATACGCAGTATTTT. Translating gives CASSLDRPTDTQYF.

Notes on this clone: In the same sample, other DNA sequences code for this CDR3. The chain joins TRBV7-9 to TRBJ2-2, with D unclear. This CDR3 has 14 residues. Germline CDR1 and CDR2: SEHNR and FQNEAQ (reference sequence). The V end was cut by 3 bases, the J end by 0 bases, with 5 bases between. CDR3 nucleotides: TGTGCCAGCAGCTTTCTGGCGAACACCGGGGAGCTGTTTTTT. Protein sequence: CASSFLANTGELFF.

This chain joins TRBV5-1 and TRBJ2-7; 12 bases map to TRBD1. This CDR3 has 16 residues. Germline loops: CDR1 SGHRS, CDR2 YFSETQ. After removal of 5 bases from V and 6 bases from J, the junction contained 12 bases not matched to a gene. The CDR3 nucleotides are TGCGCCAGCAGTATTATTCCGGGACAGGGGGCGGGCGAGCAGTACTTC. It specifies CASSIIPGQGAGEQYF.

The sample holds one count of this clone. The rearrangement joins TRBV2 to TRBJ1-1; no clear D. The CDR3 runs to 13 residues. Germline V gene sequence: CDR1 SNHLY, CDR2 FYNNEI. With 7 bases removed from V and 1 base from J, the gap between germline ends came to 10 bases. The CDR3 spells CASMGRRNTEAFF. In DNA form, the CDR3 reads TGTGCCAGCATGGGCAGGAGGAACACTGAAGCTTTCTTT.